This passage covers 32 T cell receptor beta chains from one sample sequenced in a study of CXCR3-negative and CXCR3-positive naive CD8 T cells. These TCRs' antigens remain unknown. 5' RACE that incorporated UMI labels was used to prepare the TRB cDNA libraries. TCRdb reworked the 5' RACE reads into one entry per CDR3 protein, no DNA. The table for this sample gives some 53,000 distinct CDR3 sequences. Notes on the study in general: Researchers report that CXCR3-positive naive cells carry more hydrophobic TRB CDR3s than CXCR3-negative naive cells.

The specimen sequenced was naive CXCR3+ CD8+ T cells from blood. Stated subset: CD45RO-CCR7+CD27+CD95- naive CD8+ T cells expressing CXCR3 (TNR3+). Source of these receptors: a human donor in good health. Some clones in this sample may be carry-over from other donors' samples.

Here the CDR3 reads CASRPLPGLVATDTQYF. The chain employs TRBV27 and TRBJ2-3; no DNA is available, so the TRBD2 call from TCRdb remains unchecked. Per germline, CDR1 MNHEY and CDR2 SMNVEV (reference sequence). The CDR3 length is 17 residues.

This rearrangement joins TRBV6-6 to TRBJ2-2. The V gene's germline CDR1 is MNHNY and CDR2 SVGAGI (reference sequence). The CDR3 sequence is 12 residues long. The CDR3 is CASRPVTGELFF.

This CDR3 is CASSLVGSQDTQYF. The rearrangement links TRBV7-2 to TRBJ2-3; TCRdb's D call of TRBD2 is untestable without DNA. In germline, CDR1 is SGHTA, CDR2 FQGNSA. The CDR3 sequence is 14 residues long.

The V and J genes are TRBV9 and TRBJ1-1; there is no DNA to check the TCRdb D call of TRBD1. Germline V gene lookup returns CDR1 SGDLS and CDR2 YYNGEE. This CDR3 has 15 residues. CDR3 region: CASSVAGGEGTEAFF.

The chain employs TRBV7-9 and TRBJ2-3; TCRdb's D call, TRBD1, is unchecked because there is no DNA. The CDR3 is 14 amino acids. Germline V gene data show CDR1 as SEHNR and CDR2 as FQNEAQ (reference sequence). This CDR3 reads CASSGTGYTDTQYF.

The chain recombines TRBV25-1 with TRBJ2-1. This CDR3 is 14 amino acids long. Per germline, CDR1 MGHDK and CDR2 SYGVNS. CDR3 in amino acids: CASSGEGSYNEQSF.

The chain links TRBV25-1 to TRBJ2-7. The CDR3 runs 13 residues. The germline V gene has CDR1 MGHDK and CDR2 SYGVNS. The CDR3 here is CASSESNSIEQYF.

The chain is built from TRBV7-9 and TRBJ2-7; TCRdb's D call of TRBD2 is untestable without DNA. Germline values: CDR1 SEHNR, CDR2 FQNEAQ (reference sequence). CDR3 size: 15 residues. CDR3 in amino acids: CASSPATSHPYEQYF.

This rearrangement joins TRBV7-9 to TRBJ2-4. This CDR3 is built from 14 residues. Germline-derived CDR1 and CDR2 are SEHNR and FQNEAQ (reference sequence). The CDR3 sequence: CASSLGIAKNIQYF.

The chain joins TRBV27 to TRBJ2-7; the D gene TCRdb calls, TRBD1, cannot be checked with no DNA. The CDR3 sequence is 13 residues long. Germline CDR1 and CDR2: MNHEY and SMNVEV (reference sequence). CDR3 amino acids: CASRGTDTYEQYF.

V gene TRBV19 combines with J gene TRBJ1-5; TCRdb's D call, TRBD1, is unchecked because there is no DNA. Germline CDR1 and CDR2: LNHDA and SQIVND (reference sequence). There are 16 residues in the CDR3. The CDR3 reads CASSTPWDRGNQPQHF.

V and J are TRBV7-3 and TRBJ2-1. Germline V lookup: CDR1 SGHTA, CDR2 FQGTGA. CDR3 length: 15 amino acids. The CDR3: CASSPFITIYNEQFF.

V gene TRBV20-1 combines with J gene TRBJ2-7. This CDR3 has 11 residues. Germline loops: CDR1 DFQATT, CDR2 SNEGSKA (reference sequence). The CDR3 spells CSAIDHYEQYF.

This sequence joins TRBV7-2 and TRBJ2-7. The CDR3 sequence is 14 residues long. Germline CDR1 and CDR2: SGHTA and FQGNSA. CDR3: CASSRGDSSYEQYF.

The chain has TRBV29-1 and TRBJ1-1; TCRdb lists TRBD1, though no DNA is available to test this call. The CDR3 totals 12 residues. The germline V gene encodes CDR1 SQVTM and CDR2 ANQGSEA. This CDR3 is CSVSPGNTEAFF.

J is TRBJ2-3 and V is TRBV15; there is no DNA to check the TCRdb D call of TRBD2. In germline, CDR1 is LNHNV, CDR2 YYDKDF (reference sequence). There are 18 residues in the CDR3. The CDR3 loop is CATSRDLSGGPDTDTQYF.

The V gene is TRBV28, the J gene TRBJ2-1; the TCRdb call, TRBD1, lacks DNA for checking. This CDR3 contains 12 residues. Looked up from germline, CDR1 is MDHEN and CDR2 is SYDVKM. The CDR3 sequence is CASSPLWNEQFF.

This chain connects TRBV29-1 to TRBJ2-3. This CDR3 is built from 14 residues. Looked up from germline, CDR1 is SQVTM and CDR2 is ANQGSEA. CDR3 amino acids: CSVIKAVDTDTQYF.

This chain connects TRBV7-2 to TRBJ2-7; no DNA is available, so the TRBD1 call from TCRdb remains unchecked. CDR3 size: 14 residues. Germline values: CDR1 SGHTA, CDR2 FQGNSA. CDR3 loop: CATSSPGSSYEQYF.

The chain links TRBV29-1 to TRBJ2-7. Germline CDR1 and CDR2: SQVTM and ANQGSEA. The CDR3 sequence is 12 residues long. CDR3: CSVEGVAYEQYF.

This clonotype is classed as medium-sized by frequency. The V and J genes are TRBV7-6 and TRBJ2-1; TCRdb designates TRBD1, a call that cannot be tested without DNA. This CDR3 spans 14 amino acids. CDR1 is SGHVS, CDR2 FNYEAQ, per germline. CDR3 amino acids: CASSQQGSYNEQFF.

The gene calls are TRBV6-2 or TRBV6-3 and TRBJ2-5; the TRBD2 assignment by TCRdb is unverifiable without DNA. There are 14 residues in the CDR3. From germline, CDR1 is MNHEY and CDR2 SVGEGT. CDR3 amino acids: CASRRVGAEETQYF.

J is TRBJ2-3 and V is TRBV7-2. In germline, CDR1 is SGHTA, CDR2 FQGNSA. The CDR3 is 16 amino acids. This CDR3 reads CASSLELTNYGDTQYF.

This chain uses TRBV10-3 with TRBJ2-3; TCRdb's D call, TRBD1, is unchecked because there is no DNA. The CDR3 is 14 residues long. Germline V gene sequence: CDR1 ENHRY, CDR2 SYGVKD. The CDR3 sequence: CATQGSGATDTQYF.

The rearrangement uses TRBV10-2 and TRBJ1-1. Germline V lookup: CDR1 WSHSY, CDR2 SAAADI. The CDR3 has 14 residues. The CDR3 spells CASSDLDLNTEAFF.

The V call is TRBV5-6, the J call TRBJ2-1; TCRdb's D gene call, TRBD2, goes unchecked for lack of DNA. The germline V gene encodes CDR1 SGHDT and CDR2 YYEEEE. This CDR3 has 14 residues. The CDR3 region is CASSERGKYGEQFF.

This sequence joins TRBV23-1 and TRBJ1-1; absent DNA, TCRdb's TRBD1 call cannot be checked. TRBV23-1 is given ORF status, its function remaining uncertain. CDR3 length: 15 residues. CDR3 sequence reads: CASSQIRGPNTEAFF.

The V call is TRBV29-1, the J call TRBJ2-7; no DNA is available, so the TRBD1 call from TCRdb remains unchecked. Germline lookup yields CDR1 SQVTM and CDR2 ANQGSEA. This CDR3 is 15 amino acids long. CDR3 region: CSAQIRTQLSYEQYF.

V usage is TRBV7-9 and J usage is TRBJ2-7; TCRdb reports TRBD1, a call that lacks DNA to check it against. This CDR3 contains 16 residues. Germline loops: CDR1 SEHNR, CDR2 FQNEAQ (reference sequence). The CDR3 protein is CASRSDRGPKAGEQYF.

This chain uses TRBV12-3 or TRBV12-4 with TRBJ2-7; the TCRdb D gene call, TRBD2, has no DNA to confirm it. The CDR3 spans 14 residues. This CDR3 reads CASSLGGNDYEQYF.

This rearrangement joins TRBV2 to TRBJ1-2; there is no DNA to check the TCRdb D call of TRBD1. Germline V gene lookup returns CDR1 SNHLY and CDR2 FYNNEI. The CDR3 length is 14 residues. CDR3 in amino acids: CASSDEGAGYGYTF.

CDR3 sequence reads: CASSLLRDRVSYEQYF. The chain links TRBV7-9 to TRBJ2-7; lacking DNA, the TRBD1 call made by TCRdb goes unchecked. The CDR3 has 16 residues. From germline, CDR1 is SEHNR and CDR2 FQNEAQ (reference sequence).